These T cell receptor beta chains were read from a single sample in a study of blood T cell repertoires in COVID-19. Clones were sequenced by immunoSEQ multiplex PCR, and TCRdb holds only the in-frame ones, with some missing. The profile shows about 230,000 clones, 80% to 85% of them singletons. The sequenced sample was peripheral blood. The source of these receptors is a man in his forties with acute or convalescent COVID-19. CDR3s include the opening cysteine and the closing phenylalanine or tryptophan. A D gene is named only where the DNA matches it firmly.

d_gene: .; v_gene: TRBV7-2; CDR3aa: CASSLVGREETQYF
d_gene: .; v_gene: TRBV12-5; CDR3aa: CASGLETGAGITEAFF
d_gene: TRBD1; v_gene: TRBV10-3; CDR3aa: CAISESGQGNNEQFF
d_gene: .; v_gene: TRBV27; CDR3aa: CASSFPGGHGYTF
d_gene: .; v_gene: TRBV19; CDR3aa: CASSTRLTTLGYNEQFF
d_gene: .; v_gene: TRBV9; CDR3aa: CASSVGVIGGPFDGYTF
d_gene: .; v_gene: TRBV10-3; CDR3aa: CAISELVPTNYGYTF
d_gene: .; v_gene: TRBV18; CDR3aa: CASSPPGHLFPEQYF
d_gene: .; v_gene: TRBV4-1; CDR3aa: CASSQEDRANYGYTF
d_gene: .; v_gene: TRBV7-2; CDR3aa: CASSLLGSTGDEQFF
d_gene: TRBD1; v_gene: TRBV7-8; CDR3aa: CASSPGDRGLAKNIQYF
d_gene: .; v_gene: TRBV29-1; CDR3aa: CSVGRGNGYTF
d_gene: .; v_gene: TRBV2; CDR3aa: CASNSDRSNYGYTF
d_gene: .; v_gene: TRBV14; CDR3aa: CASSQDIREFNEQFF
d_gene: .; v_gene: TRBV12-3/TRBV12-4; CDR3aa: CASSPPGDTQYF
d_gene: TRBD1; v_gene: TRBV19; CDR3aa: CASSRQGLNTEAFF
d_gene: .; v_gene: TRBV12-3/TRBV12-4; CDR3aa: CASSLTGYEQYF
d_gene: TRBD1; v_gene: TRBV5-1; CDR3aa: CASSFSPGQGKSTEAFF
d_gene: TRBD1; v_gene: TRBV3-1/TRBV3-2; CDR3aa: CATSEGGQHFLNTEAFF
d_gene: .; v_gene: TRBV11-2; CDR3aa: CATSKQGAGMNTQYF
d_gene: .; v_gene: TRBV29-1; CDR3aa: CSVEEVRPGELFF
d_gene: TRBD1; v_gene: TRBV14; CDR3aa: CASSQDRGTDTQYF
d_gene: TRBD1; v_gene: TRBV27; CDR3aa: CASSDRVSSYNEQFF
d_gene: TRBD2; v_gene: TRBV27; CDR3aa: CASSQFSGGSTDTQYF
d_gene: .; v_gene: TRBV12-3/TRBV12-4; CDR3aa: CASSLFGNQPQHF
d_gene: TRBD1; v_gene: TRBV19; CDR3aa: CASRQGQGLTGELFF
d_gene: .; v_gene: TRBV7-7; CDR3aa: CASSPFGPTKETQYF
d_gene: .; v_gene: TRBV5-1; CDR3aa: CASSSTSGTFSYEQYF
d_gene: TRBD2; v_gene: TRBV5-5; CDR3aa: CASSLRDLAEVRRQYF
d_gene: TRBD2; v_gene: TRBV10-3; CDR3aa: CAIKEREVTDTQYF
d_gene: TRBD1; v_gene: TRBV7-3; CDR3aa: CASSLTDRVLGGYTF
d_gene: TRBD1; v_gene: TRBV7-2; CDR3aa: CASSKTGGATSTDTQYF
d_gene: TRBD1; v_gene: TRBV6-5; CDR3aa: CASSSWTGREKLFF
d_gene: TRBD2; v_gene: TRBV6-5; CDR3aa: CASTGGLAVYNEQFF
d_gene: .; v_gene: TRBV7-9; CDR3aa: CASSFDGEKLFF
d_gene: TRBD2; v_gene: TRBV5-4; CDR3aa: CASSLDAGGSLEQYF
d_gene: TRBD1; v_gene: TRBV5-1; CDR3aa: CASSLMQGAYEQYF
d_gene: TRBD2; v_gene: TRBV5-5; CDR3aa: CASSLAPIQAGGPHEQYF
d_gene: TRBD2; v_gene: TRBV6-5; CDR3aa: CASRAGRTVDTQYF
d_gene: TRBD2; v_gene: TRBV7-6; CDR3aa: CASSPSGASSYNEQFF
d_gene: TRBD1; v_gene: TRBV5-1; CDR3aa: CASSSGQGMNTEAFF
d_gene: .; v_gene: TRBV18; CDR3aa: CASSLSGSGELFF
d_gene: .; v_gene: TRBV6-5; CDR3aa: CASSLPYPMNTEAFF
d_gene: .; v_gene: TRBV18; CDR3aa: CASSPAGFNQPQHF
d_gene: TRBD2; v_gene: TRBV6-6; CDR3aa: CASSKGLAGYNEQFF
d_gene: TRBD1; v_gene: TRBV29-1; CDR3aa: CSVEGTGEADTQYF
d_gene: TRBD1; v_gene: TRBV15; CDR3aa: CATSRATGDYGYTF
d_gene: TRBD2; v_gene: TRBV7-3; CDR3aa: CASSSGTSVSGEQFF
d_gene: .; v_gene: TRBV6-4; CDR3aa: CASSDQGLDGYTF
d_gene: .; v_gene: TRBV2; CDR3aa: CASSRQLNTEAFF
d_gene: .; v_gene: TRBV15; CDR3aa: CATSRTRESSYEQYF